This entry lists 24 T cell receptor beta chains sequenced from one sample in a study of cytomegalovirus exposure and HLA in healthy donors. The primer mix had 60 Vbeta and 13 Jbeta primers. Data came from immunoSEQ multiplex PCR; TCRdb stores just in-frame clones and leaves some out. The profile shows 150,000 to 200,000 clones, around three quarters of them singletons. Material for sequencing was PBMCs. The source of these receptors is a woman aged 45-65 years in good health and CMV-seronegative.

CDR3 nucleotides: TGTGCCAGCAGACTGCGACTAGCGGGAGGGCCCTACAATGAGCAGTTCTTC. Its translation: CASRLRLAGGPYNEQFF. The V gene is TRBV5-4, the J gene TRBJ2-1; 14 bases agree with TRBD2. The CDR3 has 17 residues. J gave up 2 bases and V 5 bases, and 6 bases lay outside the gene matches. The germline V gene encodes CDR1 SGHNT and CDR2 YYREEE (reference sequence).

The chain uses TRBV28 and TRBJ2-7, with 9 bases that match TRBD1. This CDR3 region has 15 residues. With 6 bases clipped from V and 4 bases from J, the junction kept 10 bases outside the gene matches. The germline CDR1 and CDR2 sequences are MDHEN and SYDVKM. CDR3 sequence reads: CASSSPGTGLYEQYF. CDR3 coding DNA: TGTGCCAGCAGCTCCCCCGGGACAGGGTTGTACGAGCAGTACTTC.

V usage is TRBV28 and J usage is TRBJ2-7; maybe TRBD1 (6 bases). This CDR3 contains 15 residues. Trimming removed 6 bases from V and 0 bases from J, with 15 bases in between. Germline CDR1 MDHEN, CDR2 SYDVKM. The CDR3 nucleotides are TGTGCCAGCAGGCACACCGGGACACTCTCCTACGAGCAGTACTTC. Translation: CASRHTGTLSYEQYF. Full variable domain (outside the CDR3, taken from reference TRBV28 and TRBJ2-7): DVKVTQSSRYLVKRTGEKVFLECVQDMDHENMFWYRQDPGLGLRLIYFSYDVKMKEKGDIPEGYSVSREKKERFSLILESASTNQTSMYLCASRHTGTLSYEQYFGPGTRLTVT.

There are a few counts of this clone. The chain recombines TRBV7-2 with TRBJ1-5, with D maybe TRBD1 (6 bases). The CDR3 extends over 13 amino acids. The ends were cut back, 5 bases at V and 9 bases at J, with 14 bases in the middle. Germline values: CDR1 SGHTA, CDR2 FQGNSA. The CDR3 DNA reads TGTGCCAGCAGCCAAACAGGGAAAGTGCCCCAGCATTTT. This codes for CASSQTGKVPQHF.

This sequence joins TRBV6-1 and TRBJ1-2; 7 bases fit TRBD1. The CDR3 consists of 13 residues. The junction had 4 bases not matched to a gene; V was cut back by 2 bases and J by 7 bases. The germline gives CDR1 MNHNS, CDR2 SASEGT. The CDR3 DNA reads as TGTGCCAGCAGTGAATCGACAGGGCTTGGCTACACCTTC. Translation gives CASSESTGLGYTF.

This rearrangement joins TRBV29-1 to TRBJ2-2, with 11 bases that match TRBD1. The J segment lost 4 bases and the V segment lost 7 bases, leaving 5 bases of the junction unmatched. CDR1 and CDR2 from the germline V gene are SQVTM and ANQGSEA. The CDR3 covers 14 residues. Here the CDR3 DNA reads TGCAGCGGAAGGGGGACAGGGGGCACCGGGGAGCTGTTTTTT. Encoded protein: CSGRGTGGTGELFF.

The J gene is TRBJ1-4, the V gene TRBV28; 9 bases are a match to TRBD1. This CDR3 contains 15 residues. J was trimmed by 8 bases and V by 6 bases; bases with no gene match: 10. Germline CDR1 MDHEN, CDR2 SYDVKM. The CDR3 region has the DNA TGTGCCAGCAGCGTTAATACGGGACAGGGCGAAAAACTGTTTTTT. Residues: CASSVNTGQGEKLFF.

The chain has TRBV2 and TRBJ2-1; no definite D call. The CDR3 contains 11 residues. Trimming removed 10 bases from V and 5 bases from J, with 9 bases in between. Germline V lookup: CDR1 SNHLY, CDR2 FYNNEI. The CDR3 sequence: CATSPDNEQFF. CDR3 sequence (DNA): TGTGCCACCTCTCCCGACAATGAGCAGTTCTTC.

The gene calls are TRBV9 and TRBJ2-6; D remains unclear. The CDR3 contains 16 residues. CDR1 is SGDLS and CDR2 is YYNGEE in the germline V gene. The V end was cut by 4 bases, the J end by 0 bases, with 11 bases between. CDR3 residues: CASSPQAFSGANVLTF. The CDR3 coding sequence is TGTGCCAGCAGCCCTCAAGCGTTCTCTGGGGCCAACGTCCTGACTTTC.

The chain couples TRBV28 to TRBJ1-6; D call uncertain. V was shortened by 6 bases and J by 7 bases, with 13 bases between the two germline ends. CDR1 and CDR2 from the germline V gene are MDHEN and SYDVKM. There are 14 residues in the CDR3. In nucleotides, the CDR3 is TGTGCCAGCAGCCCCCGGGTCGCCAATTCACCCCTCCACTTT. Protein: CASSPRVANSPLHF.

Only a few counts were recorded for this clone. The CDR3 sequence: CALSTGGLNTEAFF. CDR3 coding DNA: TGTGCCCTATCGACAGGGGGGTTGAACACTGAAGCTTTCTTT. The rearrangement joins TRBV6-6 to TRBJ1-1; 9 bases are shared with TRBD1. This CDR3 comprises 14 residues. Trimming cost V 11 bases and J 0 bases; bases outside gene matches: 7. CDR1 and CDR2 (germline): MNHNY, SVGAGI (reference sequence).

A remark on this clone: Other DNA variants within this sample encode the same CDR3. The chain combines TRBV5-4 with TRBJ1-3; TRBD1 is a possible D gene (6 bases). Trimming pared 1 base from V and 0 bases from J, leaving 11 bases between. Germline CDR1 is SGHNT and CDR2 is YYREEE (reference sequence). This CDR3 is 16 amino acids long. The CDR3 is CASSLKTGSSGNTIYF. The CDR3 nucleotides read TGTGCCAGCAGCTTGAAGACAGGTAGCTCTGGAAACACCATATATTTT.

The chain's CDR3 is CASSYEQGAGEKLFF. For the CDR3, the DNA is TGTGCCAGCAGTTACGAACAGGGGGCGGGTGAAAAACTGTTTTTT. V usage is TRBV6-6 and J usage is TRBJ1-4; 9 bases fit TRBD1. Germline CDR1 reads MNHNY; CDR2 reads SVGAGI (reference sequence). The V and J ends lost 2 bases and 7 bases, in that order; junction bases with no gene match: 5. The CDR3 covers 15 residues.

CDR3 sequence: CASSARTGVNTEAFF. The CDR3 nucleotides are TGTGCCAGCAGCGCTCGAACAGGGGTGAACACTGAAGCTTTCTTT. The V call is TRBV9, the J call TRBJ1-1; 7 bases are shared with TRBD1. The CDR3 sequence is 15 residues long. Germline loops: CDR1 SGDLS, CDR2 YYNGEE. J was trimmed by 0 bases and V by 3 bases; bases with no gene match: 5. The full variable domain, with the rest looked up from reference TRBV9 and TRBJ1-1, is DSGVTQTPKHLITATGQRVTLRCSPRSGDLSVYWYQQSLDQGLQFLIQYYNGEERAKGNILERFSAQQFPDLHSELNLSSLELGDSALYFCASSARTGVNTEAFFGQGTRLTVV.

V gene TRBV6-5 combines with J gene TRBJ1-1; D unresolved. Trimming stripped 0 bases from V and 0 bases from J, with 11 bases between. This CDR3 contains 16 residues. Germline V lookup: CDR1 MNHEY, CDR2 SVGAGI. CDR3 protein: CASSYSPRRMNTEAFF. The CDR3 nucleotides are TGTGCCAGCAGTTACTCGCCCAGGAGGATGAACACTGAAGCTTTCTTT.

This chain's CDR3 is CASSFIGSSLTYEQYF. DNA of the CDR3: TGTGCCAGCAGCTTTATAGGTAGCAGCCTAACCTACGAGCAGTACTTC. The chain joins TRBV11-2 to TRBJ2-7; D is uncertain. The germline V gene has CDR1 SGHAT and CDR2 FQNNGV. Trimming shortened V by 3 bases and J by 2 bases, and 17 bases separated the two germline ends. This CDR3 contains 16 residues.

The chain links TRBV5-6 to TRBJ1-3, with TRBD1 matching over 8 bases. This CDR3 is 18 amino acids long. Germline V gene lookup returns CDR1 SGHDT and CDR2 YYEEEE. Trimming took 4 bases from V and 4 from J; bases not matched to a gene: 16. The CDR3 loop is CASSPTDRGGVRGNTIYF. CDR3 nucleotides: TGTGCCAGCAGCCCCACAGACAGGGGTGGAGTGAGAGGAAACACCATATATTTT.

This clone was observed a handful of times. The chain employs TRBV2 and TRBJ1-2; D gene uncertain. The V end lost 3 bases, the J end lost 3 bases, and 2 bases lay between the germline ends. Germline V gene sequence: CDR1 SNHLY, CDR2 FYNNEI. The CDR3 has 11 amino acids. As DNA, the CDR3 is TGTGCCAGCAGTGACGACTATGGCTACACCTTC. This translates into CASSDDYGYTF.

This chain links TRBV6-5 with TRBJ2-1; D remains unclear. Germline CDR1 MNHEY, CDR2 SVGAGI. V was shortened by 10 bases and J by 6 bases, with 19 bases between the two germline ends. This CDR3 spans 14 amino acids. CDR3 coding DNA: TGTGCCACCCGACGAGGTCAAGTGCCCAATGAGCAGTTCTTC. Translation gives CATRRGQVPNEQFF.

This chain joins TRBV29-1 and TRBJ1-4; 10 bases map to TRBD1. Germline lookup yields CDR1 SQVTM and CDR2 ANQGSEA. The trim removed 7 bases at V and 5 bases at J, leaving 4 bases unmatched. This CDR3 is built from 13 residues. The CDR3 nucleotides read TGCAGCGGCTGGGACAGGGGAAATGAAAAACTGTTTTTT. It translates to CSGWDRGNEKLFF.

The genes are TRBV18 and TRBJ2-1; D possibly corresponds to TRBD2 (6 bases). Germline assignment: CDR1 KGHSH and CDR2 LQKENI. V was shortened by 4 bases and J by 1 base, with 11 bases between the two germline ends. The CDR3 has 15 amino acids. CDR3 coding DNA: TGTGCCAGCTCACTGTCTCGGGAGTCCTACAATGAGCAGTTCTTC. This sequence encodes CASSLSRESYNEQFF.

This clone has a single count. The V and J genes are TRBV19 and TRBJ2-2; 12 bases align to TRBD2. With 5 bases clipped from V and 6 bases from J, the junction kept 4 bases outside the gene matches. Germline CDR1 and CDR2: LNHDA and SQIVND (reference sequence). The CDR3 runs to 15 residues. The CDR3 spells CASSRLAGVSGELFF. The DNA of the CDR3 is TGTGCCAGTAGTCGACTAGCGGGAGTATCCGGGGAGCTGTTTTTT.

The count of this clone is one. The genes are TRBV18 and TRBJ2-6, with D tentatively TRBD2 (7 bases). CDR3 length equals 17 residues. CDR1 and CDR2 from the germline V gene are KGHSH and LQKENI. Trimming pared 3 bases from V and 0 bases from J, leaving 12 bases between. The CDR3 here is CASSPGGPHSGANVLTF. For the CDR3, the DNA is TGTGCCAGCTCACCCGGGGGGCCCCACTCTGGGGCCAACGTCCTGACTTTC.

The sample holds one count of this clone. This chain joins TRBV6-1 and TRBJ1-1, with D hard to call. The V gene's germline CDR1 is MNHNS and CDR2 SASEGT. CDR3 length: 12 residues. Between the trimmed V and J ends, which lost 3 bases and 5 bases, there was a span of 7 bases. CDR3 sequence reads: CASSDWETEAFF. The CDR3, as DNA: TGTGCCAGCAGTGATTGGGAGACTGAAGCTTTCTTT.